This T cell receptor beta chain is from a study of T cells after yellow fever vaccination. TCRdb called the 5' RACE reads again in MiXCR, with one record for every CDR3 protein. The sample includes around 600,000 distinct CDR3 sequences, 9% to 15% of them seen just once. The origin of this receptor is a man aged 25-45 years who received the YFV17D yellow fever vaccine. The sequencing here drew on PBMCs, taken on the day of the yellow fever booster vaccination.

The CDR3 DNA follows: TGTGCCACCAGCTTTGGACTAGCGGGGCCCTCCACCTACGAGCAGTACTTC. Residues: CATSFGLAGPSTYEQYF. The chain has TRBV15 and TRBJ2-7, with 12 bases fitting TRBD2. The CDR3 has 17 amino acids. The ends lost 5 bases at V and 2 bases at J; junction bases unmatched: 10. The germline V gene encodes CDR1 LNHNV and CDR2 YYDKDF (reference sequence).